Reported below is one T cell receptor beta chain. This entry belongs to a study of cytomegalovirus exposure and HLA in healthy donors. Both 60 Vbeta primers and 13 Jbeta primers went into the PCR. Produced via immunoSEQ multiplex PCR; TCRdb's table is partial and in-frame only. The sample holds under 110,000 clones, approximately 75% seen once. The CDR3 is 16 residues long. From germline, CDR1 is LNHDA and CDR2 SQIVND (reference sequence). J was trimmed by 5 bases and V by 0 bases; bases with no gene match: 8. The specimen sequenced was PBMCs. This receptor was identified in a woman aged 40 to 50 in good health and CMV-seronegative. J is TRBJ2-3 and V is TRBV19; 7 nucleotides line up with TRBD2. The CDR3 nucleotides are TGTGCCAGTAGTATAGAAGGCTCTAGCGGAAGAGATACGCAGTATTTT. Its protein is CASSIEGSSGRDTQYF.